A single sample gave rise to the 2 T cell receptor beta chains below, sequenced in a study of T cells after yellow fever vaccination. One entry per CDR3 protein results from TCRdb running MiXCR on the 5' RACE reads. The sample lists some 500,000 distinct CDR3 sequences, approximately 12% occurring once. Sequencing used PBMCs, obtained on the day of the yellow fever booster vaccination. These receptors originate from a man aged 30 to 45 who received the YFV17D yellow fever vaccine.

This chain links TRBV28 with TRBJ2-1; 13 nucleotides align to TRBD2. CDR1 and CDR2 (germline): MDHEN, SYDVKM. V trimming: 8 bases; J trimming: 9 bases; junction bases outside the gene matches: 13. The CDR3 has 16 residues. The CDR3 region has the DNA TGTGCCAGCCGGCATCTCGGGACTAGCGGGAAGAGTGAGCAGTTCTTC. It translates to CASRHLGTSGKSEQFF.

This rearrangement joins TRBV25-1 to TRBJ1-1; D gene ambiguous. The CDR3 loop spans 13 amino acids. The V gene lost 5 bases and the J gene lost 6 bases, with 13 bases spanning the gap. Germline CDR1 is MGHDK and CDR2 is SYGVNS. CDR3 protein: CASSRAKMPEAFF. As DNA, the CDR3 is TGTGCCAGCAGTCGGGCAAAAATGCCTGAAGCTTTCTTT.